This T cell receptor (beta chain) was captured by sequencing in a study of regulatory T cells in long-lasting Graves disease. The ends lost 4 bases at V and 8 bases at J; junction bases unmatched: 9. Germline V gene data show CDR1 as LNHDA and CDR2 as SQIVND (reference sequence). There are 14 residues in the CDR3. The sample holds a few counts of this clonotype. Described time point: newly diagnosed GD, antithyroid drugs for less than 3 months. With RNA extracted from PBMCs as input, the TCR library was made. Investigators prepared the TCR beta libraries by applying iRepertoire HTBI primers and Arm-PCR of CDR3 regions. TCRdb re-derived calls from the multiplex PCR reads in MiXCR, one entry per CDR3 protein. The sample lists roughly 360,000 distinct CDR3 sequences, 10% to 15% occurring once. These same records also appear under a second study, on T cells in Graves' hyperthyroidism and ophthalmopathy.

The chain joins TRBV19 to TRBJ1-2; 8 bases align to TRBD1. The clonotype comes from a woman under 30 with Graves disease. The material was peripheral blood mononuclear cells (PBMCs), obtained at new diagnosis, from a patient treated with antithyroid drugs. This chain's CDR3 is CASSRAFGQGGYTF. The CDR3 DNA is TGTGCCAGTAGTAGGGCCTTCGGACAGGGCGGCTACACCTTC.